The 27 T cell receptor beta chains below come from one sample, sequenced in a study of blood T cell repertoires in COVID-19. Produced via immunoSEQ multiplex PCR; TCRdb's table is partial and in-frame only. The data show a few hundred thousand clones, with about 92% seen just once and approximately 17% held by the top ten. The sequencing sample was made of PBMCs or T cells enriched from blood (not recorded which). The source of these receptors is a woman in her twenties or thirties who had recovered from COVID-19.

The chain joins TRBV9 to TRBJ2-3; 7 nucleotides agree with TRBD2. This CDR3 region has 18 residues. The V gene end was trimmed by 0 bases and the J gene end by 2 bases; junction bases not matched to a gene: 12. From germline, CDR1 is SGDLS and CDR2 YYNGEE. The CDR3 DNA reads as TGTGCCAGCAGCGTAGCTACCGGAGCTAGCGGCGCCACAGATACGCAGTATTTT. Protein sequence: CASSVATGASGATDTQYF.

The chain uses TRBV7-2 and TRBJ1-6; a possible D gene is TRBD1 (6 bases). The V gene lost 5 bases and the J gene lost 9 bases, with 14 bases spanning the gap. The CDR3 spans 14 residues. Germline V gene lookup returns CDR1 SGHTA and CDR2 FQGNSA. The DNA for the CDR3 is TGTGCCAGCAGCGCGAGGACAGAGAGTTCACCCCTCCACTTT. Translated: CASSARTESSPLHF. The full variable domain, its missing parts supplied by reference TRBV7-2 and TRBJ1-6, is GAGVSQSPSNKVTEKGKDVELRCDPISGHTALYWYRQSLGQGLEFLIYFQGNSAPDKSGLPSDRFSAERTGGSVSTLTIQRTQQEDSAVYLCASSARTESSPLHFGNGTRLTVT.

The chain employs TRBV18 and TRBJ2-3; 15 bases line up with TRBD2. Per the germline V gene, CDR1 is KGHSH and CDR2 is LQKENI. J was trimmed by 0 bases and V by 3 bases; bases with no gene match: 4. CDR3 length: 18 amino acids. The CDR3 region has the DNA TGTGCCAGCTCACCGGGACTAGCGGGGGGTCCTAGCACAGATACGCAGTATTTT. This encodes CASSPGLAGGPSTDTQYF.

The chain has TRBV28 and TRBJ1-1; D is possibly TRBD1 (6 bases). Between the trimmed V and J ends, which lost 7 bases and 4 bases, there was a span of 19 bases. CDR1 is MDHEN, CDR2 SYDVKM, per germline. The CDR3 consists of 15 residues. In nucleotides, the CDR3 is TGTGCCAGCACCCGCGGGGGCAGCAGCTCCACTGAAGCTTTCTTT. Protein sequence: CASTRGGSSSTEAFF.

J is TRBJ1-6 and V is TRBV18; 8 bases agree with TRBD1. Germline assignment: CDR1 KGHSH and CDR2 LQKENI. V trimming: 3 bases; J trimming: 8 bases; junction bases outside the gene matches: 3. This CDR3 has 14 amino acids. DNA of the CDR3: TGTGCCAGCTCACCCCAGGGGGCCGATTCACCCCTCCACTTT. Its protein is CASSPQGADSPLHF.

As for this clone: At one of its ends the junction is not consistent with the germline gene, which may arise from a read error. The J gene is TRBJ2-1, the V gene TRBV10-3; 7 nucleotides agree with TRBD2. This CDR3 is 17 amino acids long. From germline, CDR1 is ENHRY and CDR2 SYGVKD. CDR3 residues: CAISESRFGGTDNEQFF. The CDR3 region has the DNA TGTGCCATCAGCGAGTCGCGGTTCGGGGGGACGGACAATGAGCAGTTCTTC.

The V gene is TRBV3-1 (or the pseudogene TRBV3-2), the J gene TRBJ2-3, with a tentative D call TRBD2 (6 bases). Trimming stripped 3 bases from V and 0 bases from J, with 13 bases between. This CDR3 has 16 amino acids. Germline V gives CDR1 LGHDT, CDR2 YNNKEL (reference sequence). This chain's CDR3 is CASSQRFSGSTDTQYF. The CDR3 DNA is TGTGCCAGCAGCCAGCGATTTAGCGGTAGCACAGATACGCAGTATTTT.

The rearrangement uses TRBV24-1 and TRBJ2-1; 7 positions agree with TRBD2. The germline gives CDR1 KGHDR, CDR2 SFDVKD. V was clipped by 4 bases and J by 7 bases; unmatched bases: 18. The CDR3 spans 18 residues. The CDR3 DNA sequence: TGTGCCACCAGTGACCCCCAACCGCGGCGGGGGAATTTGAATGAGCAGTTCTTC. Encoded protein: CATSDPQPRRGNLNEQFF.

The CDR3, as DNA: TGTGCCAGCACAACAAGGGGTCCCGGGGAGCTGTTTTTT. Its translation: CASTTRGPGELFF. The chain uses TRBV28 and TRBJ2-2; D perhaps matches TRBD1 (5 bases). Germline CDR1 MDHEN, CDR2 SYDVKM. The CDR3 contains 13 residues. The V end was cut by 7 bases, the J end by 6 bases, with 12 bases between.

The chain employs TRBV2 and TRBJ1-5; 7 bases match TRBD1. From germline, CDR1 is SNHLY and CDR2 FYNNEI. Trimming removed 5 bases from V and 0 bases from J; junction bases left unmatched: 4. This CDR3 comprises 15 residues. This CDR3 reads CASSPDRNSNQPQHF. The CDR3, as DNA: TGTGCCAGCAGTCCGGACAGGAATAGCAATCAGCCCCAGCATTTT.

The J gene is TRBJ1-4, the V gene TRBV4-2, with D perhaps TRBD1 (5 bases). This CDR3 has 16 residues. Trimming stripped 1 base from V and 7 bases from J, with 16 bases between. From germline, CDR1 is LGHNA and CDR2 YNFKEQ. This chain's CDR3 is CASSQGAGQGGEKLFF. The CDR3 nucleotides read TGTGCCAGCAGCCAAGGGGCTGGGCAGGGAGGTGAAAAACTGTTTTTT.

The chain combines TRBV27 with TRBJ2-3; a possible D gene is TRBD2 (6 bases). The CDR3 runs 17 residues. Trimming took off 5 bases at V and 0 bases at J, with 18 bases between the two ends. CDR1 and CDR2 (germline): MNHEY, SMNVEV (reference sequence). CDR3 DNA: TGTGCCAGCAGTCAAGGGGTCTTGGCGGGGAGCACAGATACGCAGTATTTT. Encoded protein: CASSQGVLAGSTDTQYF.

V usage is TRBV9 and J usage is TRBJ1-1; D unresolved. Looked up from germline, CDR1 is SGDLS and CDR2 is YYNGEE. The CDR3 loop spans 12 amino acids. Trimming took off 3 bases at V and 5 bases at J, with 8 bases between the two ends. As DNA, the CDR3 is TGTGCCAGCAGCGGGAGGGAAACTGAAGCTTTCTTT. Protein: CASSGRETEAFF.

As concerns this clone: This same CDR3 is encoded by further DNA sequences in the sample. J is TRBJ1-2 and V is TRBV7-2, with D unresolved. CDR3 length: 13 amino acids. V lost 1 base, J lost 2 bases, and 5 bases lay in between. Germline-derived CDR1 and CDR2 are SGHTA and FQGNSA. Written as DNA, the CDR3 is TGTGCCAGCAGCTTAGGAGGGAACTATGGCTACACCTTC. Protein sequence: CASSLGGNYGYTF. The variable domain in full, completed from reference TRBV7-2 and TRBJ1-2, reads GAGVSQSPSNKVTEKGKDVELRCDPISGHTALYWYRQSLGQGLEFLIYFQGNSAPDKSGLPSDRFSAERTGGSVSTLTIQRTQQEDSAVYLCASSLGGNYGYTFGSGTRLTVV.

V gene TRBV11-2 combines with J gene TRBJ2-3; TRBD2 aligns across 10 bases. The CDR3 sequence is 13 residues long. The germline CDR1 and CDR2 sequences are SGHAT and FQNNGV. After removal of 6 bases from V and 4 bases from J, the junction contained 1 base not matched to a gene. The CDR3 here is CASRLAGSDTQYF. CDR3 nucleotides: TGTGCCAGCAGACTAGCGGGATCAGATACGCAGTATTTT.

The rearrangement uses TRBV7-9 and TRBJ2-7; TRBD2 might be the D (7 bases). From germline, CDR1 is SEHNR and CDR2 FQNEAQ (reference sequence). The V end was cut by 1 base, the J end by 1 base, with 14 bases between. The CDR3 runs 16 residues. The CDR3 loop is CASSLGRGALSYEQYF. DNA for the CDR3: TGTGCCAGCAGCTTAGGTCGGGGGGCGCTTTCCTACGAGCAGTACTTC.

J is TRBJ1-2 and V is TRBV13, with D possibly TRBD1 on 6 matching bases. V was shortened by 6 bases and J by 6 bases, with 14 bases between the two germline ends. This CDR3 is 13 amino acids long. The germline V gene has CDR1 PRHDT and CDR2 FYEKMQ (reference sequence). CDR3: CASRSTGSDGYTF. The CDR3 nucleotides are TGTGCCAGCAGATCTACAGGGTCGGATGGCTACACCTTC.

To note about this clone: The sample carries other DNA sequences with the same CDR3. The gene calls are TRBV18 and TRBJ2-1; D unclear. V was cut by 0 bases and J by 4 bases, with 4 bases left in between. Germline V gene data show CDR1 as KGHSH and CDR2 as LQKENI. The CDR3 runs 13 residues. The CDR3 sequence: CASSPPSYNEQFF. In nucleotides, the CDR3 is TGTGCCAGCTCACCACCGAGTTACAATGAGCAGTTCTTC. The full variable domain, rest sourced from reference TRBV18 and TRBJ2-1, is NAGVMQNPRHLVRRRGQEARLRCSPMKGHSHVYWYRQLPEEGLKFMVYLQKENIIDESGMPKERFSAEFPKEGPSILRIQQVVRGDSAAYFCASSPPSYNEQFFGPGTRLTVL.

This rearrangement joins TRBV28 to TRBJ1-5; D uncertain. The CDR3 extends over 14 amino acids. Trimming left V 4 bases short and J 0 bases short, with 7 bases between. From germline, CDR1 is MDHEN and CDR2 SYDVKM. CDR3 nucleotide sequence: TGTGCCAGCAGTTCCCGTTTTAGCAATCAGCCCCAGCATTTT. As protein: CASSSRFSNQPQHF.

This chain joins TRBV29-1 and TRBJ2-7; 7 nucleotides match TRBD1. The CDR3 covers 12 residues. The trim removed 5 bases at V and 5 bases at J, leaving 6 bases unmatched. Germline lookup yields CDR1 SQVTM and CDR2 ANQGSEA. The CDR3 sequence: CSVPGQKNEQYF. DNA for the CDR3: TGCAGCGTTCCGGGACAGAAAAACGAGCAGTACTTC.

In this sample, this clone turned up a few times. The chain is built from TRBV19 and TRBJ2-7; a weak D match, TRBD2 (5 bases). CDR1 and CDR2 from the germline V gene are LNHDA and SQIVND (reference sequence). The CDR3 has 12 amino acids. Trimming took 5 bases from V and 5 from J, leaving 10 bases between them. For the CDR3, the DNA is TGTGCCAGTAGTCCCCCCGGGAACGAGCAGTACTTC. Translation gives CASSPPGNEQYF.

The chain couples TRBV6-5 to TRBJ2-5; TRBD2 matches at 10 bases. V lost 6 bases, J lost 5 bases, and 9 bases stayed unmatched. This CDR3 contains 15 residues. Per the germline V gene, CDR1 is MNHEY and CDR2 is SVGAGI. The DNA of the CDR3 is TGTGCCAGCAGACGGGCTAGCGGGGGAAGGGAGACCCAGTACTTC. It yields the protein CASRRASGGRETQYF.

CDR3 nucleotides: TGTGCCAGCAGCCAGGGACAGGAGGGTGAGCAGTTCTTC. This codes for CASSQGQEGEQFF. This chain uses TRBV13 with TRBJ2-1; TRBD1 matches at 8 bases. V lost 5 bases, J lost 9 bases, and 6 bases stayed unmatched. Germline CDR1 PRHDT, CDR2 FYEKMQ (reference sequence). CDR3 length equals 13 residues.

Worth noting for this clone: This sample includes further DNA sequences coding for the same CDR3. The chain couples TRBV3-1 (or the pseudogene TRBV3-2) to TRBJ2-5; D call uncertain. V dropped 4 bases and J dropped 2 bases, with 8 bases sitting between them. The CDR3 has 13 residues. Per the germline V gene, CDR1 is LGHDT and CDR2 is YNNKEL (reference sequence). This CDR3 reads CASSPGHQETQYF. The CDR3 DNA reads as TGTGCCAGCAGCCCGGGTCATCAAGAGACCCAGTACTTC.

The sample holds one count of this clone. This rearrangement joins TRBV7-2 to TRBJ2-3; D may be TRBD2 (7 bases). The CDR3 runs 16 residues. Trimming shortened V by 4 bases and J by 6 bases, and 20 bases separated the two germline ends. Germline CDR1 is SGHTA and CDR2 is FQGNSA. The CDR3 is CASSYPGRGGRDTQYF. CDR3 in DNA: TGTGCCAGCAGCTACCCTGGCAGGGGAGGGCGGGATACGCAGTATTTT.

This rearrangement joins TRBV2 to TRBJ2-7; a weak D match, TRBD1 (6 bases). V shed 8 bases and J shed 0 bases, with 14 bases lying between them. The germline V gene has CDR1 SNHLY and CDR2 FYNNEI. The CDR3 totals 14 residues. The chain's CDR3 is CASLSGDDSYEQYF. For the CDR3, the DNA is TGTGCCAGCCTATCAGGGGATGACTCCTACGAGCAGTACTTC.

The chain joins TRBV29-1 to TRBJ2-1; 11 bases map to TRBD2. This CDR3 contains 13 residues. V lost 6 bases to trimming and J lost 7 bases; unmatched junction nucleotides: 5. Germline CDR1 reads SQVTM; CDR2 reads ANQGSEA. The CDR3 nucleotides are TGCAGCGTCACCGGGACTAGCGGTAATGAGCAGTTCTTC. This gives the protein CSVTGTSGNEQFF.